A single sample gave rise to the 14 T cell receptor beta chains below, sequenced in a study of cytomegalovirus exposure and HLA in healthy donors. 13 Jbeta primers and 60 Vbeta primers were used for the PCR. Profiling relied on immunoSEQ multiplex PCR, and the TCRdb table lists in-frame clones only, not all of them. The data hold approximately 200,000 clones, with approximately 81% observed a single time. Sequenced: PBMCs. The receptors were gathered from a human donor in good health.

V and J are TRBV4-1 and TRBJ2-7; D is possibly TRBD2 (5 bases). CDR3 length equals 16 residues. Trimming removed 0 bases at V and 2 bases at J, with 14 bases between. Germline V gene data show CDR1 as MGHRA and CDR2 as YSYEKL. Written as DNA, the CDR3 is TGCGCCAGCAGCCAAGAAAGAGCGGTGGGTCCCTACGAGCAGTACTTC. Its translation is CASSQERAVGPYEQYF.

The chain joins TRBV28 to TRBJ1-2; D unresolved. This CDR3 has 13 residues. Looked up from germline, CDR1 is MDHEN and CDR2 is SYDVKM. V lost 4 bases and J 2 bases, leaving 8 bases between the germline ends. The chain's CDR3 is CASSSPGNYGYTF. In nucleotides, the CDR3 is TGTGCCAGCAGTTCCCCAGGAAACTATGGCTACACCTTC.

This clone was detected only a few times. The genes are TRBV6-5 and TRBJ2-5, with TRBD2 identical over 11 bases. Germline CDR1 MNHEY, CDR2 SVGAGI. The CDR3 has 15 residues. Germline trimming cut 5 bases from V and 5 bases from J; bases unmatched to any gene: 7. The CDR3 sequence is CASSKGLAGRETQYF. As DNA, the CDR3 is TGTGCCAGCAGTAAAGGACTAGCGGGTCGGGAGACCCAGTACTTC.

The CDR3 nucleotides are TGTGCCAGCAGCGTAGGTGCGTCTGTAGATACGCAGTATTTT. It translates to CASSVGASVDTQYF. The J gene is TRBJ2-3, the V gene TRBV9; D remains unclear. V was pared by 0 bases and J by 5 bases, with 10 bases between. Germline CDR1 SGDLS, CDR2 YYNGEE. This CDR3 comprises 14 residues.

This clone came up once. The V and J genes are TRBV28 and TRBJ1-1; D ambiguous. Germline loops: CDR1 MDHEN, CDR2 SYDVKM. This CDR3 has 12 amino acids. With 5 bases removed from V and 6 bases from J, the gap between germline ends came to 10 bases. The CDR3 protein is CASSPRVAEAFF. The CDR3 coding sequence is TGTGCCAGCAGTCCCCGTGTCGCTGAAGCTTTCTTT.

The chain is built from TRBV5-1 and TRBJ2-6; possibly TRBD1 for D (6 bases). Germline V gene sequence: CDR1 SGHRS, CDR2 YFSETQ. V was trimmed by 3 bases and J by 1 base, leaving 8 bases between them. CDR3 size: 15 residues. The DNA for the CDR3 is TGCGCCAGCAGCTCCCAGGGGTCTGGGGCCAACGTCCTGACTTTC. It specifies CASSSQGSGANVLTF.

The V gene is TRBV11-2, the J gene TRBJ2-3, with 7 bases identical to TRBD2. V lost 7 bases to trimming and J lost 0 bases; unmatched junction nucleotides: 10. The germline V gene has CDR1 SGHAT and CDR2 FQNNGV. CDR3 length: 16 residues. CDR3 coding DNA: TGTGCCAGCACCTTGGCGGGAGAGCCTAGCACAGATACGCAGTATTTT. It codes for CASTLAGEPSTDTQYF.

The J gene is TRBJ2-3, the V gene TRBV5-8; D ambiguous. This CDR3 is built from 11 residues. Germline V gene data show CDR1 as SGHTS and CDR2 as YDEGEE. V was clipped by 3 bases and J by 8 bases, with 7 bases between them. CDR3 DNA sequence: TGTGCCAGCAGCTCCCCCTTTACGCAGTATTTT. This gives the protein CASSSPFTQYF.

The chain is built from TRBV4-3 and TRBJ2-7; D is perhaps TRBD2 (6 bases). V dropped 4 bases and J dropped 2 bases, with 21 bases sitting between them. Germline V gene sequence: CDR1 LGHNA, CDR2 YSLEER. There are 17 residues in the CDR3. This chain's CDR3 is CASSPGTGTDLPYEQYF. The DNA of the CDR3 is TGCGCCAGCAGCCCCGGGACTGGAACTGACCTTCCCTACGAGCAGTACTTC.

The chain joins TRBV7-3 to TRBJ2-1; D is unresolved. The germline V and J ends were trimmed by 4 bases and 10 bases, with 11 bases remaining between them. Germline lookup yields CDR1 SGHTA and CDR2 FQGTGA. This CDR3 is built from 12 residues. The CDR3 bases are TGTGCCAGCAGCTCTCCGACTTCGGAGCAGTTCTTC. It is translated as CASSSPTSEQFF.

This clone was found once. V is TRBV7-6 and J is TRBJ2-1, with 9 positions matching TRBD2. Germline-derived CDR1 and CDR2 are SGHVS and FNYEAQ. V was clipped by 1 base and J by 4 bases; unmatched bases: 5. The CDR3 extends over 16 amino acids. In DNA, the CDR3 is TGTGCCAGCAGCTTAGTGGGCGGGAGGGTTTACAATGAGCAGTTCTTC. It codes for CASSLVGGRVYNEQFF.

The chain couples TRBV19 to TRBJ1-5, with 9 bases lining up with TRBD1. The germline gives CDR1 LNHDA, CDR2 SQIVND (reference sequence). The CDR3 spans 17 residues. Trimming removed 6 bases from V and 0 bases from J; junction bases left unmatched: 9. This chain's CDR3 is CASSPPGQGYSNQPQHF. The DNA of the CDR3 is TGTGCCAGTAGCCCCCCGGGACAGGGATATAGCAATCAGCCCCAGCATTTT.

This clone occurred once. This chain connects TRBV5-1 to TRBJ2-1; 15 positions agree with TRBD2. The CDR3 totals 16 residues. Looked up from germline, CDR1 is SGHRS and CDR2 is YFSETQ. The V and J ends lost 4 bases and 9 bases, in that order; junction bases with no gene match: 8. DNA for the CDR3: TGCGCCAGCAGCAACGGACTAGCGGGAGGGCCTCTTGAGCAGTTCTTC. Its protein product is CASSNGLAGGPLEQFF.

This clone was seen more than once but under ten times. The chain is built from TRBV5-1 and TRBJ2-5; 12 bases fit TRBD1. Trimming cost V 2 bases and J 5 bases; bases outside gene matches: 19. Looked up from germline, CDR1 is SGHRS and CDR2 is YFSETQ. The CDR3 runs 20 residues. The CDR3 coding sequence is TGCGCCAGCAGCTTAGGACCGCCGGGACAGGGGGCGGGCCGAGAGGAGACCCAGTACTTC. It translates to CASSLGPPGQGAGREETQYF.